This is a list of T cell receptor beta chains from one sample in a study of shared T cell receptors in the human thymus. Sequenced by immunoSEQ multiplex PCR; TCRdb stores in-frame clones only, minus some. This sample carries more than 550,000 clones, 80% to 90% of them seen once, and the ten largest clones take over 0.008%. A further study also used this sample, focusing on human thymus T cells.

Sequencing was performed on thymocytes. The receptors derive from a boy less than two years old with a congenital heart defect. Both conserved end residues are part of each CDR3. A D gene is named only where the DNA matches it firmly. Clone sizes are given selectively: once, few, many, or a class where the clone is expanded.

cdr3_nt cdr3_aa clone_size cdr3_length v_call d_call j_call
TGTGCCAGCAGCTTATACAGGGCAGAGACCCAGTACTTC CASSLYRAETQYF . 13 TRBV11-2 . TRBJ2-5
TGTGCCAGCAGTGACCGGACTAGCAACGGAGACGAGCAGTACTTC CASSDRTSNGDEQYF . 15 TRBV25-1 TRBD2 TRBJ2-7
TGTGCCACCAGCAGAAATCGTTTCAGGGTATCTGAAAAACTGTTTTTT CATSRNRFRVSEKLFF . 16 TRBV15 . TRBJ1-4
TGTGCCTGGAGTGGGCAGGGCACCTCCTATGGCTACACCTTC CAWSGQGTSYGYTF . 14 TRBV30 . TRBJ1-2
TGTGCCAGCAGCTTATCCAGGGATCCGGTTATCGGCTATGGCTACACCTTC CASSLSRDPVIGYGYTF . 17 TRBV7-9 . TRBJ1-2
TGTGCCAGCAGTGTATCTGAACTCCAAAACACCGGGGAGCTGTTTTTT CASSVSELQNTGELFF . 16 TRBV2 . TRBJ2-2
TGCGCCAGCAGCCATCCGGGGACTACCAACACCGGGGAGCTGTTTTTT CASSHPGTTNTGELFF . 16 TRBV4-3 TRBD2 TRBJ2-2
TGTGCCAGCAGTGAAAGTTGGCCGCTCCAAGAGACCCAGTACTTC CASSESWPLQETQYF . 15 TRBV2 . TRBJ2-5
TGCGCCAGCAGCCAAGAGGCGACTAGCGGGAGGTTCACAGATACGCAGTATTTT CASSQEATSGRFTDTQYF . 18 TRBV4-1 TRBD2 TRBJ2-3
TGTGCCAGCAGCGCGGACAGTTTGGCTTCTAATGAAAAACTGTTTTTT CASSADSLASNEKLFF . 16 TRBV9 . TRBJ1-4
TGTGCCAGCAGCTTAGGGGGGTGGGACTCGGGCGAGCAGTACTTC CASSLGGWDSGEQYF . 15 TRBV7-8 . TRBJ2-7
TGTGCCAGCAGCCCTGCGCCAGGGGCCCCCAATCAGCCCCAGCATTTT CASSPAPGAPNQPQHF . 16 TRBV5-4 . TRBJ1-5
TGTGCCAGCAGCACCCCGGGAGGAGGCAAGGAGCAGTTCTTC CASSTPGGGKEQFF . 14 TRBV5-5 TRBD2 TRBJ2-1
TGCGCCAGCAGCTTTTCGGGACAGGGCAACTCCCGAACCCCCTACGAGCAGTACTTC CASSFSGQGNSRTPYEQYF . 19 TRBV5-1 TRBD1 TRBJ2-7
TGTGCCAGCACCCCCCGGGGAGCGGGAGACCTCAACGAGCAGTACTTC CASTPRGAGDLNEQYF . 16 TRBV27 TRBD2 TRBJ2-7
TGTGCCAGCAGCTTAGAGAGTGGGGCGTTCTACGAGCAGTACTTC CASSLESGAFYEQYF . 15 TRBV7-8 . TRBJ2-7
TGTGCCAGCAGCCTAGGGACAGGGAAGGTTGGAGAGCAGTTCTTC CASSLGTGKVGEQFF . 15 TRBV9 TRBD1 TRBJ2-1
TGTGCCAGCACCCCCGGCCAACAGGGAATACTCAATGAGCAGTTCTTC CASTPGQQGILNEQFF . 16 TRBV7-8 . TRBJ2-1
TGTGCCAGCAGTTTACGGTCTCGGGGACAGCTACTCCACTTT CASSLRSRGQLLHF . 14 TRBV27 TRBD1 TRBJ1-6
TGCGCCAGCAGACCCGGGACAGGGGGCGTTTTGGGCTACACCTTC CASRPGTGGVLGYTF . 15 TRBV10-2 TRBD1 TRBJ1-2
TGTGCCAGCAGCGTAGTGACTAGCGGGAGCACAGATACGCAGTATTTT CASSVVTSGSTDTQYF . 16 TRBV9 TRBD2 TRBJ2-3
TGTGCCTGGAGTACACCGTTTGGGGACAACCTAGCCAAAAACATTCAGTACTTC CAWSTPFGDNLAKNIQYF . 18 TRBV30 . TRBJ2-4
TGTGCCAGCAGTGAAGTTGGAGGCCCCCGTGGCTACACCTTC CASSEVGGPRGYTF . 14 TRBV6-1 . TRBJ1-2
TGTGCCAGCAGCTTGGCAGGACAGGGGCCACCCAATGAAAAACTGTTTTTT CASSLAGQGPPNEKLFF . 17 TRBV5-6 TRBD1 TRBJ1-4
TGCGCCAGCAGCCAAAGAAGGGGCCATCAGCCCCAGCATTTT CASSQRRGHQPQHF . 14 TRBV4-1 . TRBJ1-5
TGTGCCAGCAGCTTGGGTATGGGCTGGATCGGAAGGGGGACCCAGTACTTC CASSLGMGWIGRGTQYF . 17 TRBV5-4 . TRBJ2-5
TGTGCCAGCAGCCAAGTCGCAGGGCGATCTGAAGCTTTCTTT CASSQVAGRSEAFF few 14 TRBV14 . TRBJ1-1
TGTGCCAGCTCTTACGGCGGACAGGGCAATCAGCCCCAGCATTTT CASSYGGQGNQPQHF . 15 TRBV18 TRBD1 TRBJ1-5
TGTGCCAGCAGCTTATGGGGACTAGCGGGGGGAAATAACACCGGGGAGCTGTTTTTT CASSLWGLAGGNNTGELFF . 19 TRBV7-6 TRBD2 TRBJ2-2
TGCGCCAGCAGCCAAGAATCGCTAGCGGGGATAAATGAGCAGTTCTTC CASSQESLAGINEQFF . 16 TRBV4-3 TRBD2 TRBJ2-1
TGTGCCAGCACTAAACAGGTGTTCGGGTATACGCAGTATTTT CASTKQVFGYTQYF few 14 TRBV11-3 . TRBJ2-3
TGCGCCAGCAGCCTCTACACTTCGACAGGGGGGTACCAAGAGACCCAGTACTTC CASSLYTSTGGYQETQYF . 18 TRBV4-3 TRBD1 TRBJ2-5
TGCGCCAGCGGAGGACATCACAGGGTGAACACCGGGGAGCTGTTTTTT CASGGHHRVNTGELFF . 16 TRBV4-1 . TRBJ2-2
TGTGCCAGCAGTTGGGCTACAAACGAGACCCAGTACTTC CASSWATNETQYF once 13 TRBV28 . TRBJ2-5
TGTGCCAGCACCCACACGTATAGCAATCAGCCCCAGCATTTT CASTHTYSNQPQHF . 14 TRBV6-1 . TRBJ1-5
TGCAGCGTTGAACGGGAGGGATCTGGGGAGCTGTTTTTT CSVEREGSGELFF . 13 TRBV29-1 TRBD2 TRBJ2-2
TGTGCCTGGAGTGTACGGGGAATCACCTACGAGCAGTACTTC CAWSVRGITYEQYF . 14 TRBV30 . TRBJ2-7
TGTGCCAGCAGCTTGGCCGCGACAGGGTGGTTGCAGCCCCAGCATTTT CASSLAATGWLQPQHF . 16 TRBV5-6 TRBD1 TRBJ1-5
TGCAGCGTTGAAGTTCAGGGGACAGCCCCGAACACCGGGGAGCTGTTTTTT CSVEVQGTAPNTGELFF . 17 TRBV29-1 TRBD1 TRBJ2-2
TGTGCCAGCAGTGCTATCTACAATGAGCAGTTCTTC CASSAIYNEQFF . 12 TRBV2 . TRBJ2-1
TGCAGCGTTGACGGGACTAGCGGGTTCTTATCCAATGAGCAGTTCTTC CSVDGTSGFLSNEQFF . 16 TRBV29-1 TRBD2 TRBJ2-1
TGTGCCAGTACCCCAACCCAGGGAACTGAAGCTTTCTTT CASTPTQGTEAFF . 13 TRBV19 . TRBJ1-1
TGCGCCAGCAGCCAACCGGACAGGTGGAACACTGAAGCTTTCTTT CASSQPDRWNTEAFF . 15 TRBV4-1 TRBD1 TRBJ1-1
TGTGCCAGTAGCGGCTATGGCTACACCTTC CASSGYGYTF few 10 TRBV19 . TRBJ1-2
TGTGCCAGCAGACTGACTAGCGGGATACGGTACGAGCAGTACTTC CASRLTSGIRYEQYF . 15 TRBV27 TRBD2 TRBJ2-7